The present T cell receptor beta chain was sequenced within a study of post-analysis software for immune sequencing data. Study-wide background: Both relapsing-remitting and secondary progressive multiple sclerosis featured among the disease courses, as did progressive-relapsing multiple sclerosis. Study results and limitations: In patients, roughly five TRBV segments were more frequent than in controls, with TRBV5-6, TRBV5-1 and TRBV20-1 among them.

Worth noting for this clonotype: The antigen remains undetermined.

Germline V gives CDR1 SNHLY, CDR2 FYNNEI. V shed 2 bases and J shed 15 bases, with 17 bases lying between them. This CDR3 has 13 amino acids. The TCR beta cDNA libraries contained unique molecular identifiers. From the PCR reads, TCRdb called clonotypes with MiXCR, one entry per CDR3 protein. The profile shows 650,000 to 900,000 distinct CDR3 sequences, about half of them singletons. Sequenced: blood. This chain connects TRBV2 to TRBJ2-1; the D gene is possibly TRBD2 (6 bases). This TCR came from a girl under 18 with multiple sclerosis. The CDR3 nucleotides read TGTGCCAGCAGTGAAATTGAGGGACTGATCCGGTTCTTC. Residues: CASSEIEGLIRFF.